This TCR beta chain was sequenced for a study of blood T cells in healthy people across ages. Study-wide findings and caveats: Because sorting was not performed, PBMCs prevented conclusive naive versus antigen-experienced comparison. Long-lived donors carried more naive CD4+ cells and greater diversity than aged donors.

Next came a second PCR, run for roughly 6 to 11 cycles, which used a sample-barcoded 5' primer along with a J-beta primer mix. Each cDNA molecule, via a template-switch adaptor with 12 random nucleotides, was tagged. Sequencing yielded, for each sample, at least 2.5 million paired-end reads carrying CDR3. One entry per CDR3 protein results from TCRdb running MiXCR on the 5' RACE reads. This sample yields about 680,000 distinct CDR3 sequences, of which 49% are seen a single time; roughly a third belongs to the top ten. Comment on this clonotype: The antigen is not known.

V shed 0 bases, J shed 9 bases, and the junction held 11 bases outside the gene matches. Germline V CDR1 and CDR2: SGDLS, YYNGEE. This CDR3 has 16 residues. This chain connects TRBV9 to TRBJ2-1, with TRBD2 matching 8 bases. This receptor was identified in a woman aged 55-69 years in good health. Specimen: blood. The CDR3 DNA is TGTGCCAGCAGCGTAGAGGCGGGGGGCGGTCTGGGTGAGCAGTTCTTC. Translating it yields CASSVEAGGGLGEQFF. Supplemented by reference TRBV9 and TRBJ2-1, the full variable domain reads DSGVTQTPKHLITATGQRVTLRCSPRSGDLSVYWYQQSLDQGLQFLIQYYNGEERAKGNILERFSAQQFPDLHSELNLSSLELGDSALYFCASSVEAGGGLGEQFFGPGTRLTVL.